Listed below are T cell receptor beta chains from one sample, sequenced in a study of glioma-infiltrating T cells after dendritic cell vaccination. Clones were read by immunoSEQ multiplex PCR, and TCRdb kept only the in-frame ones, dropping some. The sample lists tens of thousands of clones, roughly 82% occurring once. Sequences were derived from blood, sampled before dendritic cell vaccination. Source of these receptors: a human donor with glioblastoma. Each CDR3 is given with its conserved first and last residue. A D gene is named only where the DNA matches it firmly. Clone size appears in some rows only: once, few, many, or a class for an expanded clone.

abundance	v_gene	j_gene	d_gene	CDR3nt	CDR3aa
.	TRBV5-6	TRBJ1-1	.	TGTGCCAGCAGCTTGGGACAGGATCCGGGATGGAGTGAAGCTTTCTTT	CASSLGQDPGWSEAFF
once	TRBV11-3	TRBJ2-3	.	TGTGCCAGCAGCCAAAGGGACAATACGCAGTATTTT	CASSQRDNTQYF
once	TRBV14	TRBJ1-4	.	TGTGCCAGCAGCCGTAGTCTAAATGAAAAACTGTTTTTT	CASSRSLNEKLFF
.	TRBV2	TRBJ2-1	.	TGTGCCAGCAGTGAGTCGAGGCACAATGAGCAGTTCTTC	CASSESRHNEQFF
.	TRBV6-5	TRBJ1-2	.	TGTGCCAGCAGAGTGAAGGGGGGCTACACCTTC	CASRVKGGYTF
few	TRBV7-2	TRBJ2-3	.	TGTGCCAGCAGCCCCTTCGTCGGTACGCAGTATTTT	CASSPFVGTQYF
.	TRBV5-4	TRBJ2-5	TRBD1	TGTGCCAGCAGCTTGGGACAGGGACAAGATGGTGGCCAGTACTTC	CASSLGQGQDGGQYF
once	TRBV9	TRBJ2-4	TRBD2	TGTGCCAGCAGCGGGGGGACTAGCGGAAACATTCAGTACTTC	CASSGGTSGNIQYF
.	TRBV5-1	TRBJ2-7	.	TGCGCCAGCAGCTTGACGCAGGGATCCTACGAGCAGTACTTC	CASSLTQGSYEQYF
.	TRBV4-1	TRBJ2-2	TRBD2	TGCGCCAGCAGCCCTAAAGGGACTAGCGGGAGTTTGTACACCGGGGAGCTGTTTTTT	CASSPKGTSGSLYTGELFF
.	TRBV6-1	TRBJ2-7	.	TGTGCCAGCATCCAAACAGGGACCTCCTACGAGCAGTACTTC	CASIQTGTSYEQYF
.	TRBV7-8	TRBJ2-2	.	TGTGCCAGCAGCTTAGTGGGGGGAGGTACCGGGGAGCTGTTTTTT	CASSLVGGGTGELFF
.	TRBV5-4	TRBJ1-2	TRBD1	TGTGCCAGCAGCTCCGGACAGGGGGCCTATGGCTACACCTTC	CASSSGQGAYGYTF
.	TRBV7-8	TRBJ2-3	.	TGTGCCAGCAGCTTAGCGGGAGCTGATACGCAGTATTTT	CASSLAGADTQYF
once	TRBV25-1	TRBJ2-1	TRBD1	TGTGCCAGCAGCTCGGACAGGACAGGATACAATGAGCAGTTCTTC	CASSSDRTGYNEQFF
.	TRBV5-1	TRBJ2-3	TRBD2	TGCGCCAGCCGTCGGGGGGGCCTGAACACAGATACGCAGTATTTT	CASRRGGLNTDTQYF
.	TRBV5-1	TRBJ2-3	TRBD1	TGCGCCAGCAGCTTGGGACAGGGGGTGGTCGATACGCAGTATTTT	CASSLGQGVVDTQYF
.	TRBV5-1	TRBJ1-1	TRBD1	TGCGCCAGCAGCTTCAAAGTAGGGGGCCCTGAAGCTTTCTTT	CASSFKVGGPEAFF
few	TRBV19	TRBJ2-3	.	TGTGCCAGTGGACGGGGAGATACGCAGTATTTT	CASGRGDTQYF
.	TRBV18	TRBJ2-1	TRBD1	TGTGCCAGCTCACCAGGGACAGGGGTGGGTAATGAGCAGTTCTTC	CASSPGTGVGNEQFF
few	TRBV9	TRBJ1-3	TRBD1	TGTGCCAGCAACAGGGGAGCGGGAAACACCATATATTTT	CASNRGAGNTIYF
.	TRBV19	TRBJ2-7	TRBD1	TGTGCCAGTAGCAAAAGGGGACAGGGGGCTTTCTACGAGCAGTACTTC	CASSKRGQGAFYEQYF
.	TRBV11-2	TRBJ1-3	.	TGTGCCAGCAGCTCTACCCGGGACTCTCGCGGGGCGAACACCATATATTTT	CASSSTRDSRGANTIYF
.	TRBV28	TRBJ1-5	.	TGTGCCAGCCATAGGGGAACAGGGAATCAGCCCCAGCATTTT	CASHRGTGNQPQHF
once	TRBV18	TRBJ2-5	.	TGTGCCAGCTCACCACTAGGGGGCCAAGAGACCCAGTACTTC	CASSPLGGQETQYF
.	TRBV10-2	TRBJ2-5	TRBD2	TGCGCCAGCCGACTAGCGGGAGAAGAGACCCAGTACTTC	CASRLAGEETQYF
.	TRBV5-6	TRBJ2-2	TRBD1	TGTGCCAGCAACCGACAGGGGGCCGGTGACGGGGAGCTGTTTTTT	CASNRQGAGDGELFF
.	TRBV2	TRBJ2-5	.	TGTGCCAGCAGAACTATTCTTAACCTAGAGACCCAGTACTTC	CASRTILNLETQYF
.	TRBV5-1	TRBJ2-7	.	TGCGCCAGCAGCTTGGACAGGTCCCACGAGCAGTACTTC	CASSLDRSHEQYF
.	TRBV21-1	TRBJ2-3	.	TGTGCCAGCAGCAATGGAGACCCATTAGCGGGAGTTTTTACAGATACGCAGTATTTT	CASSNGDPLAGVFTDTQYF
.	TRBV7-9	TRBJ2-1	TRBD2	TGTGCCAGCGGAAGCGGGGGGGGTTACAATGAGCAGTTCTTC	CASGSGGGYNEQFF
.	TRBV4-1	TRBJ2-5	TRBD2	TGCGCCAGCAGCCAAGAGAGCCCTGGGGCTAGCGGGGGGGAGACCCAGTACTTC	CASSQESPGASGGETQYF
once	TRBV5-1	TRBJ2-5	TRBD2	TGCGCCAGCAGCCGAGGTAGCGCTAGCGGACAAGAGACCCAGTACTTC	CASSRGSASGQETQYF
.	TRBV9	TRBJ1-1	.	TGTGCCAGCAACCCTGGGAGGGGGGAAGAAGCTTTCTTT	CASNPGRGEEAFF
.	TRBV11-2	TRBJ1-3	.	TGTGCCAGCAGCTTAGTTTGGCACAGCGGCATAGGAAGCACCATATATTTT	CASSLVWHSGIGSTIYF
.	TRBV7-3	TRBJ2-1	TRBD2	TGTGCCAGCAGCTTAGCCCCCGGGCTAGCGGGGAATGAGCAGTTCTTC	CASSLAPGLAGNEQFF
.	TRBV5-5	TRBJ1-2	TRBD1	TGTGCCAGCAGCTTGACACAGGGGGCGTGGTATGGCTACACCTTC	CASSLTQGAWYGYTF
.	TRBV28	TRBJ1-1	.	TGTGCCAGCACCCACAGGGCCGCAGGGTTCATGAACACTGAAGCTTTCTTT	CASTHRAAGFMNTEAFF
.	TRBV19	TRBJ1-5	.	TGTGCCAGTAACCCCGTCGGACAGTATAGCAATCAGCCCCAGCATTTT	CASNPVGQYSNQPQHF
.	TRBV7-9	TRBJ2-3	.	TGTGCCAGCAGCTTAGTAGGGGTCATCACAGATACGCAGTATTTT	CASSLVGVITDTQYF
.	TRBV5-1	TRBJ1-1	TRBD1	TGCGCCAGCAGCATCGGACAGGGGTTCGCTGAAGCTTTCTTT	CASSIGQGFAEAFF
.	TRBV27	TRBJ1-1	.	TGTGCCAGCAGTTTATCAGGAGGGGGGGTCACTGAAGCTTTCTTT	CASSLSGGGVTEAFF
.	TRBV18	TRBJ2-3	TRBD2	TGTGCCAGCTCACCACCGGGCAGCGGGGGGACAGATACGCAGTATTTT	CASSPPGSGGTDTQYF
.	TRBV19	TRBJ1-5	.	TGTGCCAGTAGCTGGCAGAGCAATCAGCCCCAGCATTTT	CASSWQSNQPQHF
.	TRBV5-1	TRBJ2-6	.	TGCGCCAGCAGCTTGAATCCGTCAGGGCCCTCTGGGGCCAACGTCCTGACTTTC	CASSLNPSGPSGANVLTF
.	TRBV5-1	TRBJ2-5	TRBD2	TGCGCCAGCAGCTTGGGGCCAGCGGGGGGGCAGGAGACCCAGTACTTC	CASSLGPAGGQETQYF
.	TRBV15	TRBJ2-3	.	TGTGCCACCAGCAATCGAAGGGGTACGCAGTATTTT	CATSNRRGTQYF
.	TRBV9	TRBJ2-1	TRBD2	TGTGCCAGCAGCTCGGGGACTAGCGGGGTTGGTGAGCAGTTCTTC	CASSSGTSGVGEQFF